These T cell receptor beta chains were read from a single sample in a study of shared clonotypes between healthy human individuals. Produced via immunoSEQ multiplex PCR; TCRdb's table is partial and in-frame only. The sample contains roughly 2 million clones, roughly 95% of which appear only once. Material for sequencing was naive CD4+ T cells sorted from blood. Receptors originate from a man between 18 and 35 years old in good health. CDR3s include the opening cysteine and the closing phenylalanine or tryptophan. A D gene is named only where the DNA matches it firmly. Part of the rows lack a size; the others show once, few, many or a class for expanded clones.

CDR3nt | CDR3aa | v_gene | d_gene | abundance | j_gene
TGTGCCAGCTCACCACCGAGGAGGACAGGGGCCAAAAACATTCAGTACTTC | CASSPPRRTGAKNIQYF | TRBV18 | TRBD1 | NA | TRBJ2-4
TGTGCCTCCGCTGACTGGGGGGACTGGGCCTACGAGCAGTACTTC | CASADWGDWAYEQYF | TRBV6-6 | NA | NA | TRBJ2-7
TGTGCCAGCAGCCGAACAGGGGGCAGGGGCTACACCTTC | CASSRTGGRGYTF | TRBV5-4 | TRBD1 | NA | TRBJ1-2
TGTGCCAGCAGTTTCGGGACAGGTGGGAATCAGGCCCTCCACTTT | CASSFGTGGNQALHF | TRBV27 | TRBD1 | NA | TRBJ1-6
TGCAGCGTTGTACAGGGGGTTTTATCCGGGGAGCTGTTTTTT | CSVVQGVLSGELFF | TRBV29-1 | TRBD1 | NA | TRBJ2-2
TGTGCCAGCAGTGAAGTTATTCAGGTTGGGTATGGCTACACCTTC | CASSEVIQVGYGYTF | TRBV2 | NA | NA | TRBJ1-2
TGTGCCAGCAGCTTAGGCAGGGTGAACACTGAAGCTTTCTTT | CASSLGRVNTEAFF | TRBV7-2 | NA | once | TRBJ1-1
TGTGCCAGCTTTCCCCGACGGGGGATAGGGGAAAAACTGTTTTTT | CASFPRRGIGEKLFF | TRBV7-9 | NA | NA | TRBJ1-4
TGTGCCAGCAGCGTAGGCGGGCAAAGGAATGAGCAGTTCTTC | CASSVGGQRNEQFF | TRBV9 | NA | NA | TRBJ2-1
TGCGCCAGCAGCACCCAGCGCTCGAACACCGGGGAGCTGTTTTTT | CASSTQRSNTGELFF | TRBV5-1 | NA | once | TRBJ2-2
TGTGCCACCAGCAGAGATTACTACTCACCGAACACTGAAGCTTTCTTT | CATSRDYYSPNTEAFF | TRBV15 | NA | NA | TRBJ1-1
TGTGCCAGCAGTTCGGGACAGTTAACTGGGGCCAACGTCCTGACTTTC | CASSSGQLTGANVLTF | TRBV7-8 | TRBD1 | NA | TRBJ2-6
TGTGCCAGCAGCGAAGAACAGGGTTACGGCCAAGAGACCCAGTACTTC | CASSEEQGYGQETQYF | TRBV7-8 | NA | NA | TRBJ2-5
TGTGCCAGCAGCTTGGAAGGGACTAGCTACAATGAGCAGTTCTTC | CASSLEGTSYNEQFF | TRBV11-2 | TRBD2 | NA | TRBJ2-1
TGTGCCAGCAACCCGGGACAGGGGAACACCGGGGAGCTGTTTTTT | CASNPGQGNTGELFF | TRBV11-2 | TRBD1 | NA | TRBJ2-2
TGTGCCAGCAGTGTGGAAGGAGTCTCCTCTGGAAACACCATATATTTT | CASSVEGVSSGNTIYF | TRBV2 | NA | NA | TRBJ1-3